The 31 T cell receptor beta chains below come from one sample, sequenced in a study of technical replicates of blood from a few donors. This table comes from immunoSEQ multiplex PCR, and its TCRdb copy is limited to in-frame clones, with some not included. Seen here are over 70,000 clones, 90% to 95% observed once, and the top ten hold 0.3% to 0.5%. Sequencing input: T cells isolated from PBMCs. The source of these receptors is a human donor in good health.

Written as DNA, the CDR3 is TGTGCCAGCAGCTTGTCGGCCGGGGAGCTGTTTTTT. As protein: CASSLSAGELFF. The chain links TRBV7-3 to TRBJ2-2; D is undetermined. Germline CDR1 is SGHTA and CDR2 is FQGTGA. With 3 bases removed from V and 6 bases from J, the gap between germline ends came to 5 bases. The CDR3 sequence is 12 residues long.

The CDR3 bases are TGTGCCAGCAGCTTAGCCGGTCCCTCCTACGAGCAGTACTTC. Amino acid sequence: CASSLAGPSYEQYF. The rearrangement uses TRBV7-9 and TRBJ2-7, with D unclear. V was cut by 0 bases and J by 0 bases, with 6 bases left in between. Germline values: CDR1 SEHNR, CDR2 FQNEAQ (reference sequence). The length of the CDR3 is 14 residues. Based on the CDR3 plus reference TRBV7-9 and TRBJ2-7, the full variable domain is DTGVSQNPRHKITKRGQNVTFRCDPISEHNRLYWYRQTLGQGPEFLTYFQNEAQLEKSRLLSDRFSAERPKGSFSTLEIQRTEQGDSAMYLCASSLAGPSYEQYFGPGTRLTVT.

The chain is built from TRBV6-5 and TRBJ1-5; TRBD1 matches at 7 bases. Germline trimming cut 6 bases from V and 7 bases from J; bases unmatched to any gene: 9. The CDR3 has 14 amino acids. Germline loops: CDR1 MNHEY, CDR2 SVGAGI. The CDR3 DNA follows: TGTGCCAGCAGCTCGTTAGGGGGCGTGCAGCCCCAGCATTTT. Translated, it gives CASSSLGGVQPQHF.

V usage is TRBV9 and J usage is TRBJ2-7; 14 bases are shared with TRBD2. The V gene end was trimmed by 3 bases and the J gene end by 5 bases; junction bases not matched to a gene: 16. Germline V gives CDR1 SGDLS, CDR2 YYNGEE. This CDR3 comprises 19 residues. DNA for the CDR3: TGTGCCAGCAGCGAAACCGGGACTAGCGGGAGAGGGGTTTCTAACGAGCAGTACTTC. It encodes CASSETGTSGRGVSNEQYF. The whole variable domain, filled in from reference TRBV9 and TRBJ2-7, reads DSGVTQTPKHLITATGQRVTLRCSPRSGDLSVYWYQQSLDQGLQFLIQYYNGEERAKGNILERFSAQQFPDLHSELNLSSLELGDSALYFCASSETGTSGRGVSNEQYFGPGTRLTVT.

In this sample, this clone turned up once. The V gene is TRBV9, the J gene TRBJ1-2, with D possibly being TRBD1 (5 bases). The germline gives CDR1 SGDLS, CDR2 YYNGEE. V dropped 10 bases and J dropped 5 bases, with 18 bases sitting between them. The CDR3 length is 13 residues. The DNA for the CDR3 is TGTGCCCATATCCCACCCAGGGAATATGGCTACACCTTC. It specifies CAHIPPREYGYTF.

The chain joins TRBV6-5 to TRBJ1-1; D uncertain. Deletions cut 0 bases from V and 3 bases from J, with 8 bases between. This CDR3 region has 14 residues. Germline lookup yields CDR1 MNHEY and CDR2 SVGAGI. CDR3 in DNA: TGTGCCAGCAGTTACTCGATAAGAGACACTGAAGCTTTCTTT. Translation: CASSYSIRDTEAFF.

CDR3 in amino acids: CAISAGTGVSYEQYF. The CDR3 coding sequence is TGTGCCATCAGTGCCGGGACAGGGGTGTCCTACGAGCAGTACTTC. This rearrangement joins TRBV10-3 to TRBJ2-7; 10 bases agree with TRBD1. This CDR3 comprises 15 residues. V shed 4 bases and J 1 base; nucleotides not matched to a gene: 4. Germline V gene lookup returns CDR1 ENHRY and CDR2 SYGVKD.

This chain uses TRBV5-1 with TRBJ1-5, with 8 nucleotides matching TRBD1. The CDR3 has 14 residues. In germline, CDR1 is SGHRS, CDR2 YFSETQ. Unmatched junction bases numbered 1, after V lost 3 bases and J lost 2 bases. The CDR3, as DNA: TGCGCCAGCAGCTCGACAGGGGGCAATCAGCCCCAGCATTTT. It yields the protein CASSSTGGNQPQHF. The full variable domain, its missing parts supplied by reference TRBV5-1 and TRBJ1-5, is KAGVTQTPRYLIKTRGQQVTLSCSPISGHRSVSWYQQTPGQGLQFLFEYFSETQRNKGNFPGRFSGRQFSNSRSEMNVSTLELGDSALYLCASSSTGGNQPQHFGDGTRLSIL.

The rearrangement joins TRBV12-5 to TRBJ2-5, with 8 bases aligning to TRBD2. Germline loops: CDR1 LGHNT, CDR2 FRNRAP. The CDR3 extends over 14 amino acids. After removal of 6 bases from V and 4 bases from J, the junction contained 7 bases not matched to a gene. Here the CDR3 reads CASGPTAGGETQYF. In nucleotides, the CDR3 is TGTGCTAGTGGACCTACCGCGGGGGGAGAGACCCAGTACTTC. Based on the CDR3 plus reference TRBV12-5 and TRBJ2-5, the full variable domain is DARVTQTPRHKVTEMGQEVTMRCQPILGHNTVFWYRQTMMQGLELLAYFRNRAPLDDSGMPKDRFSAEMPDATLATLKIQPSEPRDSAVYFCASGPTAGGETQYFGPGTRLLVL.

This clone was observed a handful of times. The chain has TRBV14 and TRBJ1-1, with D maybe TRBD1 (5 bases). V was clipped by 8 bases and J by 1 base, with 14 bases between them. Germline loops: CDR1 SGHDN, CDR2 FVKESK. There are 14 residues in the CDR3. Here the CDR3 DNA reads TGTGCCAGCGCCCAGCGGGGGGAGAACACTGAAGCTTTCTTT. Amino acids: CASAQRGENTEAFF.

This clone was counted a single time. The chain has TRBV27 and TRBJ2-1; 12 nucleotides line up with TRBD2. Looked up from germline, CDR1 is MNHEY and CDR2 is SMNVEV (reference sequence). Trimming at V came to 4 bases and at J to 8 bases, leaving 12 bases not matched to a gene. CDR3 size: 17 residues. In DNA form, the CDR3 reads TGTGCCAGCAGTTATGACTCGCTAGCGGGAGGGCCGTATGAGCAGTTCTTC. Protein product: CASSYDSLAGGPYEQFF.

The rearrangement joins TRBV7-8 to TRBJ1-1; no definite D call. The V gene's germline CDR1 is SGHVS and CDR2 FQNEAQ. V was shortened by 5 bases and J by 0 bases, with 10 bases between the two germline ends. The CDR3 extends over 14 amino acids. DNA of the CDR3: TGTGCCAGCAGCCCTCTCCTTCTGAACACTGAAGCTTTCTTT. It is translated as CASSPLLLNTEAFF.

This rearrangement joins TRBV6-5 to TRBJ2-7; D is perhaps TRBD1 (6 bases). The length of the CDR3 is 16 residues. Trimming shortened V by 1 base and J by 0 bases, and 13 bases separated the two germline ends. The V gene's germline CDR1 is MNHEY and CDR2 SVGAGI. The CDR3 DNA is TGTGCCAGCAGTTACTTACGGACAGTGAGCTCCTACGAGCAGTACTTC. Protein sequence: CASSYLRTVSSYEQYF.

The V gene is TRBV2, the J gene TRBJ2-2, with 8 bases aligning to TRBD1. V lost 6 bases and J lost 5; bases outside the gene matches: 11. The CDR3 sequence is 16 residues long. Germline CDR1 is SNHLY and CDR2 is FYNNEI. CDR3 protein: CASSETGDKMTGELFF. In DNA form, the CDR3 reads TGTGCCAGCAGCGAGACAGGGGATAAGATGACCGGGGAGCTGTTTTTT.

The chain combines TRBV18 with TRBJ1-1; D is perhaps TRBD1 (6 bases). Between the trimmed V and J ends, which lost 6 bases and 1 base, there was a span of 15 bases. The length of the CDR3 is 15 residues. Per the germline V gene, CDR1 is KGHSH and CDR2 is LQKENI. The CDR3 nucleotides are TGTGCCAGCTCCCAGAGACAGGTTCAGAACACTGAAGCTTTCTTT. Translating gives CASSQRQVQNTEAFF.

The rearrangement joins TRBV6-5 to TRBJ1-3; D perhaps matches TRBD1 (6 bases). CDR3 size: 14 residues. V was cut by 4 bases and J by 7 bases, with 14 bases left in between. Germline assignment: CDR1 MNHEY and CDR2 SVGAGI. The CDR3 DNA reads TGTGCCAGCAGTTCAGGGGTCCCCTTCAACACCATATATTTT. Amino acid sequence: CASSSGVPFNTIYF.

J is TRBJ2-3 and V is TRBV10-3; D not certain. Trimming stripped 3 bases from V and 2 bases from J, with 9 bases between. The CDR3 is made up of 14 amino acids. Germline V CDR1 and CDR2: ENHRY, SYGVKD. Here the CDR3 DNA reads TGTGCCATCAGTGACCAGTTATACACAGATACGCAGTATTTT. Residues: CAISDQLYTDTQYF.

The sample holds one count of this clone. The V and J genes are TRBV30 and TRBJ2-5, with 8 bases lining up with TRBD1. CDR1 and CDR2 from the germline V gene are GTSNPN and SVGIG (reference sequence). V gave up 4 bases and J gave up 5 bases; unmatched junction bases: 6. The CDR3 has 13 amino acids. CDR3 residues: CAWIKTGVETQYF. Written as DNA, the CDR3 is TGTGCCTGGATCAAGACAGGGGTTGAGACCCAGTACTTC.

The V and J genes are TRBV18 and TRBJ2-5; no definite D call. Trimming shortened V by 8 bases and J by 2 bases, and 9 bases separated the two germline ends. Germline V lookup: CDR1 KGHSH, CDR2 LQKENI. This CDR3 region has 12 residues. In nucleotides, the CDR3 is TGTGCCAGCCACTTACCACAAGAGACCCAGTACTTC. It encodes CASHLPQETQYF.

The chain recombines TRBV11-3 with TRBJ2-7; the D gene is possibly TRBD1 (9 bases). Trimming took off 1 base at V and 8 bases at J, with 21 bases between the two ends. Germline loops: CDR1 SGHNT, CDR2 YENEEA. The CDR3 covers 16 residues. CDR3 nucleotide sequence: TGTGCCAGCAGCTTAGTAGCGGGACAGGGTGAAAGTAAGCAGTACTTC. It codes for CASSLVAGQGESKQYF.

The chain joins TRBV13 to TRBJ1-1; 7 positions match TRBD1. This CDR3 region has 14 residues. The J segment lost 4 bases and the V segment lost 4 bases, leaving 6 bases of the junction unmatched. CDR1 and CDR2 from the germline V gene are PRHDT and FYEKMQ (reference sequence). CDR3 amino acids: CASSSSSGGTEAFF. The DNA for the CDR3 is TGTGCCAGCAGCTCATCATCAGGGGGCACTGAAGCTTTCTTT.

The V call is TRBV14, the J call TRBJ1-1; D gene uncertain. This CDR3 is 12 amino acids long. Per the germline V gene, CDR1 is SGHDN and CDR2 is FVKESK. V lost 1 base and J 2 bases, leaving 2 bases between the germline ends. The CDR3 sequence: CASSQVNTEAFF. The CDR3 DNA follows: TGTGCCAGCAGCCAAGTAAACACTGAAGCTTTCTTT. Drawing the rest from reference TRBV14 and TRBJ1-1, the complete variable domain is EAGVTQFPSHSVIEKGQTVTLRCDPISGHDNLYWYRRVMGKEIKFLLHFVKESKQDESGMPNNRFLAERTGGTYSTLKVQPAELEDSGVYFCASSQVNTEAFFGQGTRLTVV.

This clone showed up just a few times. Other DNA sequences in the sample encode the same CDR3. The rearrangement joins TRBV7-3 to TRBJ2-5, with a weak D call TRBD1 (6 bases). This CDR3 has 13 residues. Trimming shortened V by 4 bases and J by 4 bases, and 10 bases separated the two germline ends. Germline V lookup: CDR1 SGHTA, CDR2 FQGTGA. Here the CDR3 DNA reads TGTGCCAGCAGCTGGGGGCCAAGAGAGACCCAGTACTTC. Its protein is CASSWGPRETQYF.

The chain joins TRBV7-3 to TRBJ1-1; possibly TRBD1 for D (6 bases). V was pared by 5 bases and J by 2 bases, with 12 bases between. The CDR3 covers 14 residues. Germline CDR1 and CDR2: SGHTA and FQGTGA. The CDR3 reads CASSRIGGNTEAFF. CDR3 nucleotides: TGTGCCAGCAGCCGGATAGGGGGAAACACTGAAGCTTTCTTT.

V and J are TRBV9 and TRBJ2-1; TRBD2 might be the D (5 bases). With 1 base removed from V and 5 bases from J, the gap between germline ends came to 7 bases. This CDR3 comprises 13 residues. Germline CDR1 is SGDLS and CDR2 is YYNGEE. This CDR3 is CASSVPSHNEQFF. CDR3 bases: TGTGCCAGCAGCGTACCTAGCCACAATGAGCAGTTCTTC.

This clone was detected only once. The chain recombines TRBV27 with TRBJ2-2; TRBD2 matches at 7 bases. CDR1 and CDR2 from the germline V gene are MNHEY and SMNVEV (reference sequence). After removal of 6 bases from V and 2 bases from J, the junction contained 12 bases not matched to a gene. The CDR3 is made up of 17 amino acids. The CDR3 DNA sequence: TGTGCCAGCAGCCCAACATCGGCGGGAGCAAACACCGGGGAGCTGTTTTTT. Amino acid sequence: CASSPTSAGANTGELFF.

The sample holds one count of this clone. V gene TRBV5-6 combines with J gene TRBJ2-3; possibly TRBD2 for D (6 bases). Trimming removed 5 bases from V and 3 bases from J, with 16 bases in between. The CDR3 totals 15 residues. Germline-derived CDR1 and CDR2 are SGHDT and YYEEEE. The CDR3 DNA follows: TGTGCCAGCAGATCGTCGGGGACTTCTACAGATACGCAGTATTTT. Amino acid sequence: CASRSSGTSTDTQYF.

The chain's CDR3 is CASSRTGATNEKLFF. The CDR3 coding sequence is TGCGCCAGCAGCCGGACGGGGGCAACTAATGAAAAACTGTTTTTT. The chain employs TRBV4-1 and TRBJ1-4, with a tentative D call TRBD1 (5 bases). The CDR3 extends over 15 amino acids. The ends were cut back, 4 bases at V and 0 bases at J, with 9 bases in the middle. Germline V gives CDR1 MGHRA, CDR2 YSYEKL.

This chain uses TRBV7-6 with TRBJ1-3; TRBD1 matches at 8 bases. Germline V CDR1 and CDR2: SGHVS, FNYEAQ. Trimming cost V 4 bases and J 3 bases; bases outside gene matches: 5. The CDR3 sequence is 15 residues long. Written as DNA, the CDR3 is TGTGCCAGCAGCTCCCGGACAGGGTTTGGAAACACCATATATTTT. Translation: CASSSRTGFGNTIYF.

V gene TRBV6-5 combines with J gene TRBJ2-3, with a possible D match to TRBD1 (5 bases). The length of the CDR3 is 13 residues. V was trimmed by 1 base and J by 5 bases, leaving 7 bases between them. Germline V gives CDR1 MNHEY, CDR2 SVGAGI. The CDR3 spells CASSYYTGDTQYF. The CDR3 DNA follows: TGTGCCAGCAGTTACTACACAGGAGATACGCAGTATTTT.

This chain links TRBV14 with TRBJ2-2; D not certain. The V gene lost 0 bases and the J gene lost 1 base, with 12 bases spanning the gap. Per germline, CDR1 SGHDN and CDR2 FVKESK. This CDR3 spans 17 amino acids. CDR3 nucleotide sequence: TGTGCCAGCAGCCAAGATCGACAATACCTGAACACCGGGGAGCTGTTTTTT. Encoded protein: CASSQDRQYLNTGELFF.